Here is one T cell receptor (beta chain) with its context. What antigen it recognizes has not been identified. There are no base qualities to consult, and no much larger clone falls within one base. TCRbeta CDR3 regions were amplified from genomic DNA by means of the immunoSEQ Assay, a bias-controlled multiplex PCR. In the original analysis: Within the assay, amplification of reference gene primers was used to estimate how many nucleated cells each sample contained. To quantify the absolute abundance of each unique TCRbeta CDR3 rearrangement, sequence reads were collapsed and filtered. Productive Simpson clonality was computed per sample as the square root of Simpson's diversity index over productive rearrangements. The table was pulled from immuneACCESS by TCRdb, which kept in-frame rearrangements only. Such tables lose some clones; where checked, under half of the loss comes from unresolved V genes, and the rest has no known cause. V and J calls plus clone size are reproduced from that table; the DNA served to infer D and trimming. The sample records about 190,000 clones, 65% to 85% of which are singletons. Roughly 3.2% of the sample lies in the top ten.

From V the trimming removes 0 bases and from J it removes 5 bases, while the gene matches leave 9 bases of the junction unaccounted for. The CDR3 sequence holds 17 residues, the cysteine and phenylalanine included. Just CDR3 DNA is preserved here, 51 bases in frame from base 1. The germline V gene sets CDR1 to SGHDT and CDR2 to YYEEEE. The entry originates in a study of blood T cell repertoires in COVID-19 (dated by TCRdb to the early 2020s). About the full investigation: Samples covering the acute and convalescent phases of COVID-19 were provided by collaborators in the United States, Italy and Spain. The samples were drawn from two sources: the first 160 participants of the ongoing ImmuneRACE study, and approximately 1,300 subjects contributed by 6 global collaborators. A freely available public database, intended as a resource for researchers studying the immune response to SARS-CoV-2, is where the repertoires were released. The sample metadata nearly always contained a de-identified subject ID, COVID-19 status, age in years and sex. Deeply sampled blood TCRbeta repertoires from subjects exposed to, actively infected with, or recovered from COVID-19 were included in the dataset. The prospective study material was composed of cDNA or gDNA derived from T cells, B-cell-depleted T cells, or PBMCs. Where HLA class I and class II types were available, the types were taken from metadata supplied by the sample provider, not from assay-based typing. The full study reports these points: Clinical and demographic metadata were provided uncurated, with the amount varying by source and participant.

Enrolling through a virtual design, the prospective study's participants ranged in age from about 18 to 89 years and lived across about two dozen United States geographic areas. In the prospective study, participants were assigned to cohorts based on the clinical history participants reported in a screening survey and a study questionnaire. ImmuneRACE Cohort 3 recovered participants were defined by two consecutive negative NP/OP PCR tests, healthcare professional clearance, or symptom resolution. In the prospective study, mobile phlebotomists collected whole blood, serum and a nasopharyngeal or oropharyngeal swab from each participant. Additional blood draws and questionnaires over an approximately 2-month period could optionally be provided by prospective study participants. Prospective study blood samples were shipped either frozen or at room temperature before DNA extraction.

Sequenced material: PBMCs or T cells enriched from blood (not recorded which). The receptor was derived from a woman aged 30 to 39 who had recovered from COVID-19. Here the chain combines TRBV5-6 and TRBJ2-3, and 10 bases in between align with TRBD2. The CDR3 amino acid sequence is: CASSLVPSGRFVDTQYF. The DNA sequence is TGTGCCAGCAGCTTGGTTCCTAGCGGGAGATTCGTAGATACGCAGTATTTT.